What follows describes a single T cell receptor (beta chain). The antigen is not known. The source of the sample is a study of regulatory T cells in long-lasting Graves disease. Study-level background: Antithyroid drug exposure in newly diagnosed Graves' patients had lasted under 3 months.

Building of the TCR beta libraries involved iRepertoire HTBI primers and Arm-PCR of CDR3 regions. Via MiXCR, TCRdb re-called the multiplex PCR reads, giving one row per CDR3 protein. In the table there are roughly 420,000 distinct CDR3 sequences, less than 15% of which are singletons. Time point reported: newly diagnosed GD, antithyroid drugs for less than 3 months. PBMC-extracted RNA yielded the TCR library. Broader study findings: The small sample size may have reduced accuracy.

These data also formed part of another study, on T cells in Graves' hyperthyroidism and ophthalmopathy.

The receptor's source is a woman aged 45-65 years with Graves disease. The starting material was peripheral blood mononuclear cells (PBMCs), obtained at new diagnosis, from a patient treated with antithyroid drugs.

In DNA, the CDR3 is TGTGCCAGCAGCACCGGGACAGGGATTAGCTCCTACGAGCAGTACTTC. It encodes CASSTGTGISSYEQYF. The V and J genes are TRBV9 and TRBJ2-7; TRBD1 agrees at 9 bases. The CDR3 covers 16 residues. Germline loops: CDR1 SGDLS, CDR2 YYNGEE. V shed 4 bases and J 0 bases; nucleotides not matched to a gene: 8.